In its sample, the clone carrying this T cell receptor beta chain was seen many times. Its antigen remains unidentified. The CDR3 regions of TCR beta were amplified from RNA transcripts. The HTBI primer set served for first-round RT-PCR of the TCR CDR3. From the multiplex PCR reads, TCRdb called clonotypes with MiXCR, one entry per CDR3 protein. The table lists roughly 300,000 distinct CDR3 sequences, roughly 14% of them singletons. The data were taken from a study of T cells in Graves' hyperthyroidism and ophthalmopathy. Points from the study as a whole: Ophthalmopathy prediction by the model preceded onset by a median roughly 6 months.

V was trimmed by 0 bases and J by 2 bases, leaving 11 bases between them. CDR3 length equals 16 residues. CDR1 and CDR2 (germline): ENHRY, SYGVKD. Material for sequencing was blood. This TCR was recovered from a woman aged 25 to 45 with Graves' hyperthyroidism. J is TRBJ2-1 and V is TRBV10-3; D assignment may be TRBD1 or TRBD2 (5 bases each). CDR3 coding DNA: TGTGCCATCAGTGAGTCGCGGGCCAGGGCCTACAATGAGCAGTTCTTC. Protein: CAISESRARAYNEQFF.